These T cell receptor beta chains were read from a single sample in a study of T cell repertoires in cytomegalovirus infection. TCRdb redid the calling of the reads with MiXCR, one entry per CDR3 protein. The sample shows about 100,000 distinct CDR3 sequences, more than 15% of them seen only once. Sequencing was carried out using PBMCs. The receptor source for this set is a human donor in good health (CMV status not recorded). Some clones in this sample may be carry-over from other donors' samples. Both conserved end residues are part of each CDR3. The D gene is left open where the match is weak. Expanded clones get a size class; other rows say once, few or many, or leave the size out.

J gene: TRBJ1-1
V gene: TRBV4-1
clone size: few
D gene: TRBD1
CDR3 protein: CASSQVLTGGVGAFF
CDR3 DNA: TGCGCCAGCAGCCAAGTATTGACAGGGGGGGTCGGAGCTTTCTTT

J gene: TRBJ2-7
V gene: TRBV28
clone size: few
D gene: TRBD1
CDR3 protein: CASSLGFRDSSYEQYF
CDR3 DNA: TGTGCCAGCAGTTTAGGTTTCCGGGACAGTTCCTACGAGCAGTACTTC

J gene: TRBJ1-2
V gene: TRBV28
clone size: few
D gene: TRBD1
CDR3 protein: CASNDRGLGYTF
CDR3 DNA: TGTGCCAGCAACGACAGGGGGCTTGGCTACACCTTC

J gene: TRBJ1-5
V gene: TRBV28
clone size: -
D gene: -
CDR3 protein: CASSLSGGGNQPQHF
CDR3 DNA: TGTGCCAGCAGCCTTTCGGGGGGGGGCAATCAGCCCCAGCATTTT

J gene: TRBJ2-3
V gene: TRBV2
clone size: -
D gene: TRBD2
CDR3 protein: CASKPNGGGDTQYF
CDR3 DNA: TGTGCCAGCAAACCGAATGGCGGGGGAGATACGCAGTATTTT

J gene: TRBJ2-2
V gene: TRBV7-2
clone size: -
D gene: -
CDR3 protein: CASSLVQGYTGELFF
CDR3 DNA: TGTGCCAGCAGCTTAGTTCAGGGATACACCGGGGAGCTGTTTTTT

J gene: TRBJ1-1
V gene: TRBV7-9
clone size: once
D gene: -
CDR3 protein: CASMGNTEAFF
CDR3 DNA: TGTGCCAGCATGGGGAACACTGAAGCTTTCTTT

J gene: TRBJ2-4
V gene: TRBV28
clone size: -
D gene: -
CDR3 protein: CASRTTGSVAKNIQYF
CDR3 DNA: TGTGCCAGCAGAACAACGGGATCCGTAGCCAAAAACATTCAGTACTTC

J gene: TRBJ1-6
V gene: TRBV5-1
clone size: few
D gene: -
CDR3 protein: CASSLGPLDSPLHF
CDR3 DNA: TGCGCCAGCAGCTTGGGGCCTCTGGATTCACCCCTCCACTTT

J gene: TRBJ1-1
V gene: TRBV20-1
clone size: -
D gene: -
CDR3 protein: CSAPSRGTEAFF
CDR3 DNA: TGCAGTGCTCCCAGCAGGGGCACTGAAGCTTTCTTT

J gene: TRBJ2-7
V gene: TRBV15
clone size: -
D gene: -
CDR3 protein: CATSRGGASYEQYF
CDR3 DNA: TGTGCCACCAGCAGAGGCGGGGCCTCCTACGAGCAGTACTTC

J gene: TRBJ1-3
V gene: TRBV7-2
clone size: many
D gene: -
CDR3 protein: CASSQQRLHSGNTIYF
CDR3 DNA: TGTGCCAGCAGCCAGCAAAGACTCCACTCTGGAAACACCATATATTTT

J gene: TRBJ1-2
V gene: TRBV7-8
clone size: many
D gene: -
CDR3 protein: CASSSRAGWNYGYTF
CDR3 DNA: TGTGCCAGCAGCTCTAGGGCAGGGTGGAACTATGGCTACACCTTC

J gene: TRBJ2-1
V gene: TRBV18
clone size: few
D gene: -
CDR3 protein: CASSPYTPETYNEQFF
CDR3 DNA: TGTGCCAGCTCACCATACACTCCCGAAACCTACAATGAGCAGTTCTTC

J gene: TRBJ1-2
V gene: TRBV7-9
clone size: -
D gene: -
CDR3 protein: CASSFHTGFKGYTF
CDR3 DNA: TGTGCCAGCAGCTTCCACACAGGGTTCAAGGGCTACACCTTC

J gene: TRBJ2-5
V gene: TRBV7-2
clone size: few
D gene: TRBD1
CDR3 protein: CASTLNAGGQETQYF
CDR3 DNA: TGTGCCAGCACCTTAAATGCAGGGGGCCAAGAGACCCAGTACTTC

J gene: TRBJ1-2
V gene: TRBV29-1
clone size: once
D gene: -
CDR3 protein: CSVGAGDNYVSTF
CDR3 DNA: TGCAGCGTTGGGGCAGGAGATAACTATGTCTCCACCTTC

J gene: TRBJ2-5
V gene: TRBV2
clone size: many
D gene: -
CDR3 protein: CASTGGGETQYF
CDR3 DNA: TGTGCCAGCACGGGCGGAGGGGAGACCCAGTACTTC

J gene: TRBJ2-3
V gene: TRBV6-1
clone size: few
D gene: -
CDR3 protein: CATRTGSDTQYF
CDR3 DNA: TGTGCCACCCGCACAGGGTCAGATACGCAGTATTTT

J gene: TRBJ1-1
V gene: TRBV7-4
clone size: -
D gene: -
CDR3 protein: CASSSLAPDTEAFF
CDR3 DNA: TGTGCCAGCAGCTCCCTCGCTCCGGACACTGAAGCTTTCTTT

J gene: TRBJ1-2
V gene: TRBV19
clone size: -
D gene: -
CDR3 protein: CASSPTGVYGYTF
CDR3 DNA: TGTGCCAGTAGTCCGACAGGAGTCTATGGCTACACCTTC

J gene: TRBJ1-6
V gene: TRBV28
clone size: few
D gene: TRBD1
CDR3 protein: CASSPGTGRGSPLHF
CDR3 DNA: TGTGCCAGCAGTCCGGGGACAGGGAGAGGTTCACCCCTCCACTTT

J gene: TRBJ1-1
V gene: TRBV7-3
clone size: few
D gene: -
CDR3 protein: CASSLDRGREAFF
CDR3 DNA: TGTGCCAGCAGCCTAGATAGGGGACGCGAAGCTTTCTTT

J gene: TRBJ2-6
V gene: TRBV20-1
clone size: -
D gene: TRBD1
CDR3 protein: CSARVQGTGANVLTF
CDR3 DNA: TGCAGTGCTAGGGTACAGGGGACCGGGGCCAACGTCCTGACTTTC

J gene: TRBJ1-1
V gene: TRBV20-1
clone size: many
D gene: -
CDR3 protein: CSAGGRSEAFF
CDR3 DNA: TGCAGTGCAGGGGGACGGAGTGAAGCTTTCTTT

J gene: TRBJ2-7
V gene: TRBV4-2
clone size: many
D gene: -
CDR3 protein: CASSQGPSYEQYF
CDR3 DNA: TGTGCCAGCAGCCAAGGACCCTCCTACGAGCAGTACTTC

J gene: TRBJ1-1
V gene: TRBV12-3/TRBV12-4
clone size: many
D gene: -
CDR3 protein: CASITETNTEAFF
CDR3 DNA: TGTGCCAGCATCACCGAAACGAACACTGAAGCTTTCTTT

J gene: TRBJ1-1
V gene: TRBV7-2
clone size: many
D gene: -
CDR3 protein: CASSPGVKNTEAFF
CDR3 DNA: TGTGCCAGCAGCCCCGGGGTAAAGAACACTGAAGCTTTCTTT

J gene: TRBJ1-1
V gene: TRBV7-8
clone size: many
D gene: TRBD1
CDR3 protein: CASSLVRTGKGGTEAFF
CDR3 DNA: TGTGCCAGCAGCTTAGTTCGGACAGGGAAAGGTGGCACTGAAGCTTTCTTT

J gene: TRBJ1-2
V gene: TRBV6-2/TRBV6-3
clone size: many
D gene: -
CDR3 protein: CASSYSGNYGYTF
CDR3 DNA: TGTGCCAGCAGTTACTCTGGGAACTATGGCTACACCTTC

J gene: TRBJ1-4
V gene: TRBV20-1
clone size: many
D gene: -
CDR3 protein: CSARYSASEKLFF
CDR3 DNA: TGCAGTGCTAGATATAGTGCGAGTGAAAAACTGTTTTTT

J gene: TRBJ1-6
V gene: TRBV7-2
clone size: many
D gene: -
CDR3 protein: CASSPGKQYSPLHF
CDR3 DNA: TGTGCCAGCAGCCCTGGAAAGCAGTATTCACCCCTCCACTTT

J gene: TRBJ2-7
V gene: TRBV12-3/TRBV12-4
clone size: many
D gene: -
CDR3 protein: CASSSPREQYF
CDR3 DNA: TGTGCCAGCAGTTCCCCCCGCGAGCAGTACTTC

J gene: TRBJ1-3
V gene: TRBV7-2
clone size: medium-sized
D gene: TRBD1
CDR3 protein: CASSLGGQGISGNTIYF
CDR3 DNA: TGTGCCAGCAGCTTAGGGGGACAGGGGATCTCTGGAAACACCATATATTTT

J gene: TRBJ2-5
V gene: TRBV20-1
clone size: many
D gene: -
CDR3 protein: CSAQSSSANQETQYF
CDR3 DNA: TGCAGTGCTCAGTCGTCTAGCGCGAACCAAGAGACCCAGTACTTC

J gene: TRBJ2-2
V gene: TRBV5-4
clone size: few
D gene: TRBD2
CDR3 protein: CASSPTSGGSTGELFF
CDR3 DNA: TGTGCCAGCAGCCCCACTAGCGGGGGCTCGACCGGGGAGCTGTTTTTT

J gene: TRBJ1-2
V gene: TRBV7-2
clone size: many
D gene: -
CDR3 protein: CASSLAQEGALGYTF
CDR3 DNA: TGTGCCAGCAGCTTAGCGCAGGAAGGTGCTCTCGGCTACACCTTC

J gene: TRBJ2-5
V gene: TRBV12-3/TRBV12-4
clone size: once
D gene: TRBD2
CDR3 protein: CASSYQGGETQYF
CDR3 DNA: TGTGCCAGCAGTTATCAGGGAGGGGAGACCCAGTACTTC

J gene: TRBJ1-6
V gene: TRBV20-1
clone size: -
D gene: TRBD1
CDR3 protein: CSASDRGRGSPLHF
CDR3 DNA: TGCAGTGCTTCGGACAGGGGACGGGGTTCACCCCTCCACTTT

J gene: TRBJ1-1
V gene: TRBV20-1
clone size: many
D gene: -
CDR3 protein: CSAREDGNTEAFF
CDR3 DNA: TGCAGTGCGAGGGAGGATGGGAACACTGAAGCTTTCTTT

J gene: TRBJ2-1
V gene: TRBV7-9
clone size: many
D gene: -
CDR3 protein: CASSLRGTAYNEQFF
CDR3 DNA: TGTGCCAGCAGCTTAAGGGGAACCGCCTACAATGAGCAGTTCTTC

J gene: TRBJ1-5
V gene: TRBV11-2
clone size: -
D gene: -
CDR3 protein: CASSLTQNSNQPQHF
CDR3 DNA: TGTGCCAGCAGCTTAACCCAGAATAGCAATCAGCCCCAGCATTTT